Presented here are 20 T cell receptor beta chains from one specimen sequenced in a study of graft-versus-host responses after intestinal transplantation (dated by TCRdb to the early 2020s). The label giving this sample's time point can be read as: cells obtained before transplantation from donor or recipient. The library came from the immunoSEQ multiplex PCR assay. TCRdb limited this immuneACCESS table to in-frame rearrangements with V and J called. A share of clones is missing; checked studies link under half to unresolved V genes, and the rest is unexplained. The sample table lists fewer than 120,000 clones, roughly 95% of them with a count of one. The top ten clones comprise roughly 0.5% of the sample. No antigens are known for them. The sample consisted of unstimulated CD8+ T cells sorted from spleen or lymph node cells, taken before intestinal transplant. These receptors all stem from a human donor who received an intestinal transplant.

This clone came up once. The chain is built from TRBV13 and TRBJ2-7; D uncertain. The CDR3 has 13 amino acids. Trimming cost V 5 bases and J 6 bases, with 14 bases left between them. The germline gives CDR1 PRHDT, CDR2 FYEKMQ (reference sequence). CDR3 loop: CASSPSVKSEQYF. In nucleotides, the CDR3 is TGTGCCAGCAGCCCCTCAGTAAAGTCCGAGCAGTACTTC.

V and J are TRBV14 and TRBJ2-1; 8 bases match TRBD2. The CDR3 contains 18 residues. The trim removed 0 bases at V and 7 bases at J, leaving 14 bases unmatched. The germline CDR1 and CDR2 sequences are SGHDN and FVKESK. CDR3 in DNA: TGTGCCAGCAGCCAAGATCTGGGACTAGGTGGGTTAGGAAATGAGCAGTTCTTC. Translated, it gives CASSQDLGLGGLGNEQFF.

The V call is TRBV4-2, the J call TRBJ2-1, with D tentatively TRBD2 (5 bases). Between the trimmed V and J ends, which lost 0 bases and 8 bases, there was a span of 8 bases. This CDR3 contains 13 residues. From germline, CDR1 is LGHNA and CDR2 YNFKEQ. The CDR3 nucleotides are TGTGCCAGCAGCCAAGATCGAGGGTATGAGCAGTTCTTC. This gives the protein CASSQDRGYEQFF.

The V gene is TRBV5-6, the J gene TRBJ2-7, with 11 bases identical to TRBD2. CDR1 is SGHDT and CDR2 is YYEEEE in the germline V gene. This CDR3 region has 16 residues. V was pared by 1 base and J by 7 bases, with 10 bases of the junction left unmatched. The CDR3 bases are TGTGCCAGCAGCTTGTGGGTGTCTAGCGGGAGGCGTGAGCAGTACTTC. Translation: CASSLWVSSGRREQYF.

The rearrangement joins TRBV4-1 to TRBJ2-5, with a tentative D call TRBD1 (5 bases). The germline CDR1 and CDR2 sequences are MGHRA and YSYEKL. CDR3 length: 15 residues. V lost 1 base and J 2 bases, leaving 11 bases between the germline ends. Here the CDR3 reads CASSQGDSIQETQYF. As DNA, the CDR3 is TGCGCCAGCAGCCAAGGAGACAGCATTCAAGAGACCCAGTACTTC.

This chain links TRBV4-2 with TRBJ2-5; 7 bases agree with TRBD1. The CDR3 consists of 12 residues. J was trimmed by 11 bases and V by 0 bases; bases with no gene match: 3. Germline values: CDR1 LGHNA, CDR2 YNFKEQ. The DNA for the CDR3 is TGTGCCAGCAGCCAAGACCCGGACAGGCAGTACTTC. This codes for CASSQDPDRQYF.

The chain joins TRBV13 to TRBJ2-3, with 7 bases lining up with TRBD1. In germline, CDR1 is PRHDT, CDR2 FYEKMQ (reference sequence). J lost 4 bases, V lost 5 bases, and 9 bases had no gene match. This CDR3 has 15 residues. The CDR3 loop reads CASSLLTGSADTQYF. CDR3 coding DNA: TGTGCCAGCAGCCTATTGACAGGGTCTGCAGATACGCAGTATTTT.

The V and J genes are TRBV7-3 and TRBJ2-7; possibly TRBD2 for D (7 bases). V was cut by 1 base and J by 7 bases, with 14 bases left in between. The CDR3 is 14 amino acids. Germline V gives CDR1 SGHTA, CDR2 FQGTGA. The CDR3, as DNA: TGTGCCAGCAGCTTAATAGGGGGGGGTTCGGAGCAGTACTTC. Protein product: CASSLIGGGSEQYF.

This clone showed up just once. The chain couples TRBV19 to TRBJ2-7, with D uncertain. The CDR3 consists of 11 residues. Germline lookup yields CDR1 LNHDA and CDR2 SQIVND (reference sequence). Trimming removed 6 bases from V and 4 bases from J, with 7 bases in between. The CDR3 DNA reads TGTGCCAGTAGGAACGGGTACGAGCAGTACTTC. This encodes CASRNGYEQYF.

V is TRBV12-5 and J is TRBJ2-7; 10 bases fit TRBD1. The CDR3 sequence is 16 residues long. The V gene end was trimmed by 1 base and the J gene end by 5 bases; junction bases not matched to a gene: 8. Germline assignment: CDR1 LGHNT and CDR2 FRNRAP. The CDR3 protein is CASGLAATGGINEQYF. As DNA, the CDR3 is TGTGCTAGTGGTTTGGCGGCGACAGGGGGCATAAACGAGCAGTACTTC.

In its sample, this clone was seen once. This chain uses TRBV28 with TRBJ2-7; D is undetermined. This CDR3 has 15 amino acids. V lost 5 bases, J lost 2 bases, and 16 bases lay in between. The germline gives CDR1 MDHEN, CDR2 SYDVKM. The CDR3 region is CASSPYRGSTYEQYF. The CDR3 DNA is TGTGCCAGCAGTCCATATCGCGGCAGTACCTACGAGCAGTACTTC.

The chain is built from TRBV6-1 and TRBJ1-1; no firm D call. Trimming stripped 4 bases from V and 8 bases from J, with 8 bases between. The CDR3 is 11 residues long. Germline V CDR1 and CDR2: MNHNS, SASEGT. The CDR3 loop reads CASSAGGEAFF. The CDR3 region has the DNA TGTGCCAGCAGTGCTGGCGGAGAAGCTTTCTTT.

The rearrangement links TRBV28 to TRBJ1-2; no reliable D call. The length of the CDR3 is 12 residues. Germline V gene data show CDR1 as MDHEN and CDR2 as SYDVKM. V was trimmed by 6 bases and J by 4 bases, leaving 9 bases between them. CDR3 nucleotide sequence: TGTGCCAGCAGCCCCCCGGTCTATGGCTACACCTTC. This translates into CASSPPVYGYTF.

The J gene is TRBJ2-7, the V gene TRBV19; 11 bases map to TRBD1. J gave up 2 bases and V 1 base, and 1 base lay outside the gene matches. The length of the CDR3 is 15 residues. The V gene's germline CDR1 is LNHDA and CDR2 SQIVND (reference sequence). CDR3 DNA: TGTGCCAGTAGTATAGGGACAGGGGGCCCCTACGAGCAGTACTTC. Its translation is CASSIGTGGPYEQYF.

The chain is built from TRBV13 and TRBJ1-2; maybe TRBD1 (6 bases). The CDR3 covers 13 residues. The ends were cut back, 5 bases at V and 1 base at J, with 8 bases in the middle. Per germline, CDR1 PRHDT and CDR2 FYEKMQ (reference sequence). CDR3 loop: CASSVRGNYGYTF. The CDR3, as DNA: TGTGCCAGCAGCGTCAGGGGTAACTATGGCTACACCTTC.

This rearrangement joins TRBV18 to TRBJ1-1; D unclear. V shed 3 bases and J shed 5 bases, with 7 bases lying between them. CDR1 KGHSH and CDR2 LQKENI come from the germline V gene. The CDR3 runs to 12 residues. The CDR3 reads CASSPIETEAFF. The CDR3 nucleotides are TGTGCCAGCTCACCCATAGAAACTGAAGCTTTCTTT.

This chain links TRBV19 with TRBJ2-6; 11 bases agree with TRBD2. With 3 bases clipped from V and 3 bases from J, the junction kept 7 bases outside the gene matches. CDR3 length: 18 residues. From germline, CDR1 is LNHDA and CDR2 SQIVND (reference sequence). CDR3 residues: CASSIGLAGGGGANVLTF. The CDR3 DNA reads TGTGCCAGTAGTATTGGTCTAGCGGGGGGAGGTGGGGCCAACGTCCTGACTTTC. Drawing the rest from reference TRBV19 and TRBJ2-6, the complete variable domain is DGGITQSPKYLFRKEGQNVTLSCEQNLNHDAMYWYRQDPGQGLRLIYYSQIVNDFQKGDIAEGYSVSREKKESFPLTVTSAQKNPTAFYLCASSIGLAGGGGANVLTFGAGSRLTVL.

The chain joins TRBV27 to TRBJ1-2; D perhaps matches TRBD1 (6 bases). The germline gives CDR1 MNHEY, CDR2 SMNVEV (reference sequence). CDR3 length: 14 residues. With 6 bases removed from V and 8 bases from J, the gap between germline ends came to 19 bases. Here the CDR3 reads CASSPLGGGVGYTF. In DNA, the CDR3 is TGTGCCAGCAGCCCCTTAGGGGGGGGCGTGGGCTACACCTTC.

The rearrangement uses TRBV19 and TRBJ2-1; 8 bases fit TRBD2. Losses at the gene ends were 5 bases for V and 5 bases for J; bases not matched to a gene: 5. Germline loops: CDR1 LNHDA, CDR2 SQIVND (reference sequence). This CDR3 comprises 14 residues. The CDR3 reads CASSLGLENNEQFF. Here the CDR3 DNA reads TGTGCCAGTAGTCTGGGACTAGAGAACAATGAGCAGTTCTTC.

The V gene is TRBV2, the J gene TRBJ1-5; D is unclear. CDR1 is SNHLY, CDR2 FYNNEI, per germline. The CDR3 runs 14 residues. Trimming shortened V by 1 base and J by 1 base, and 5 bases separated the two germline ends. The DNA for the CDR3 is TGTGCCAGCAGTGAAGGGGGAAGCAATCAGCCCCAGCATTTT. Translating gives CASSEGGSNQPQHF. Looking up the rest from reference TRBV2 and TRBJ1-5 gives the full variable domain: EPEVTQTPSHQVTQMGQEVILRCVPISNHLYFYWYRQILGQKVEFLVSFYNNEISEKSEIFDDQFSVERPDGSNFTLKIRSTKLEDSAMYFCASSEGGSNQPQHFGDGTRLSIL.